This T cell receptor (beta chain) was profiled in a study of CD8 T cells in ankylosing spondylitis (dated by TCRdb to 2017 to 2019). Context from the whole study: The study profiled T cell receptor beta repertoires in healthy donors and ankylosing spondylitis patients to find disease-linked TCR variants. Peripheral blood samples were taken, and synovial fluid was additionally collected from ankylosing spondylitis patients. The full study cohort comprised around 23 ankylosing spondylitis patients and over 95 healthy donors. Broader findings and caveats from the paper: Blood from ankylosing spondylitis patients appeared to be characterized by a TCR beta motif made up of about 8 highly homologous amino acid variants. Some motif variants had previously been reported in the synovial fluid and blood of reactive arthritis patients, which suggests shared mechanisms of disease initiation. Significant enrichment of the disease-linked clones was reported in matched synovial fluid samples from ankylosing spondylitis patients. In peripheral blood, the disease-linked clones were found at relatively low frequencies and had a CD8+ phenotype.

Many counts were recorded for this clonotype. Its recognized antigen is unknown. It has no much larger one-base neighbor in the sample; base qualities were not kept. For each ankylosing spondylitis patient, the synovial fluid sample was matched to a blood sample from that same patient. The CDR3 covers 15 residues, taking in both the cysteine and the phenylalanine. Only the CDR3 portion is preserved as DNA: 45 bases, with reading frame beginning at the first base. Deletion took 2 bases off V and 0 bases off J, with a span of 10 bases between the germline ends. Based on the germline V gene, the CDR1 and CDR2 sequences are SGHVS and FQNEAQ. For sequencing, an Illumina HiSeq 2500 was employed. Quantitative 5'-RACE with molecular barcodes was used to prepare TCR beta libraries. The study's processing was this. To identify disease-linked TCR variants, a new computational method was used, one built on a probabilistic model of VDJ rearrangement. TCRdb reprocessing: public reads trimmed at Q25 with fastp, clones called with MiXCR, in-frame beta chains kept. A single entry per CDR3 protein holds the most common genes and DNA from its merged rows. The V and J calls shown here were made by TCRdb, not taken from the authors' results. The sample table records over 110,000 distinct CDR3 sequences; 6.5% to 8.5% of these occur just once. Of the sample, approximately 7% falls within the top ten clones.

Sequencing input: synovial fluid, either unsorted or a sorted T cell fraction (not recorded which). This sequence originates from a male donor with ankylosing spondylitis. The sequence is built from TRBV7-8 and TRBJ1-1; no D gene can be assigned with confidence. The CDR3: CASSLIGRMNTEAFF. The nucleotide sequence is given as TGTGCCAGCAGCTTAATCGGGCGGATGAACACTGAAGCTTTCTTT.